A single sample gave rise to the 32 T cell receptor beta chains below, sequenced in a study of shared clonotypes between healthy human individuals. Some clones are missing from TCRdb's copy, which holds only in-frame ones; the method was immunoSEQ multiplex PCR. The data contain about 990,000 clones, 75% to 85% of them singletons. Sequenced input: memory CD4+ T cells from PBMCs. Indicated subset: CD45RA-negative fraction. Receptors were obtained from a man aged 18 to 35 in good health. Some clones in this sample may be carry-over from other donors' samples.

V is TRBV4-1 and J is TRBJ2-2; the D is unclear. The length of the CDR3 is 16 residues. Germline CDR1 reads MGHRA; CDR2 reads YSYEKL. V was cut by 1 base and J by 6 bases, with 15 bases left in between. CDR3 protein: CASSQANLLVSGELFF. As DNA, the CDR3 is TGCGCCAGCAGCCAAGCAAACCTCCTAGTGTCCGGGGAGCTGTTTTTT.

CDR3 residues: CASSSSGSSGLGNEQFF. CDR3 sequence (DNA): TGTGCCAGCAGCTCGTCGGGTAGCTCGGGATTAGGAAATGAGCAGTTCTTC. The gene calls are TRBV7-3 and TRBJ2-1, with D maybe TRBD2 (5 bases). Trimming took off 4 bases at V and 7 bases at J, with 23 bases between the two ends. CDR1 is SGHTA, CDR2 FQGTGA, per germline. This CDR3 has 17 residues.

V usage is TRBV28 and J usage is TRBJ1-1; 9 bases fit TRBD1. With 6 bases clipped from V and 4 bases from J, the junction kept 9 bases outside the gene matches. This CDR3 spans 15 amino acids. CDR1 is MDHEN and CDR2 is SYDVKM in the germline V gene. CDR3 residues: CASSTQGAQGTEAFF. CDR3 sequence (DNA): TGTGCCAGCAGCACACAGGGGGCGCAAGGCACTGAAGCTTTCTTT.

This chain links TRBV18 with TRBJ2-5, with TRBD1 matching over 7 bases. J was trimmed by 5 bases and V by 2 bases; bases with no gene match: 2. The germline V gene has CDR1 KGHSH and CDR2 LQKENI. The CDR3 sequence is 13 residues long. The CDR3 bases are TGTGCCAGCTCACCAGGACAGGCGGAGACCCAGTACTTC. This sequence encodes CASSPGQAETQYF. Using reference TRBV18 and TRBJ2-5 for the parts outside the CDR3, the full variable domain is NAGVMQNPRHLVRRRGQEARLRCSPMKGHSHVYWYRQLPEEGLKFMVYLQKENIIDESGMPKERFSAEFPKEGPSILRIQQVVRGDSAAYFCASSPGQAETQYFGPGTRLLVL.

As regards this clone: A much larger clone differs by one base, so this may be a read error. Within the sample, other DNA sequences also encode this same CDR3. V is TRBV6-5 and J is TRBJ2-1; 10 nucleotides agree with TRBD2. CDR3 length: 15 amino acids. V lost 6 bases, J lost 1 base, and 3 bases stayed unmatched. CDR1 MNHEY and CDR2 SVGAGI come from the germline V gene. CDR3 sequence reads: CASSRTSGSYNEQFF. Written as DNA, the CDR3 is TGTGCCAGCAGCCGGACTAGCGGATCCTACAATGAGCAGTTCTTC.

This chain uses TRBV7-8 with TRBJ1-5; 9 positions agree with TRBD1. CDR1 and CDR2 (germline): SGHVS, FQNEAQ. The CDR3 extends over 16 amino acids. V trimming: 5 bases; J trimming: 6 bases; junction bases outside the gene matches: 11. The chain's CDR3 is CASSIFRTGVIQPQHF. The CDR3 nucleotides read TGTGCCAGCAGCATTTTTCGGACAGGGGTGATTCAGCCCCAGCATTTT.

This sequence joins TRBV7-9 and TRBJ1-2; D perhaps matches TRBD1 (6 bases). Germline assignment: CDR1 SEHNR and CDR2 FQNEAQ (reference sequence). Trimming took off 2 bases at V and 6 bases at J, with 19 bases between the two ends. The CDR3 consists of 16 residues. The CDR3 DNA is TGTGCCAGCAGCTTAATCCGTTTCCGACAGGATGATGGCTACACCTTC. Translation gives CASSLIRFRQDDGYTF.

J is TRBJ2-1 and V is TRBV18; D is perhaps TRBD2 (5 bases). This CDR3 is built from 17 residues. The V gene lost 1 base and the J gene lost 0 bases, with 13 bases spanning the gap. Germline CDR1 and CDR2: KGHSH and LQKENI. This CDR3 is CASSPRVSVYSYNEQFF. The CDR3 coding sequence is TGTGCCAGCTCACCACGTGTTAGCGTATACTCCTACAATGAGCAGTTCTTC. Drawing the rest from reference TRBV18 and TRBJ2-1, the complete variable domain is NAGVMQNPRHLVRRRGQEARLRCSPMKGHSHVYWYRQLPEEGLKFMVYLQKENIIDESGMPKERFSAEFPKEGPSILRIQQVVRGDSAAYFCASSPRVSVYSYNEQFFGPGTRLTVL.

This clone was detected a few times. This chain joins TRBV6-1 and TRBJ1-3; D might be TRBD1 (6 bases). V was trimmed by 3 bases and J by 0 bases, leaving 12 bases between them. Germline CDR1 and CDR2: MNHNS and SASEGT. The length of the CDR3 is 16 residues. The CDR3 here is CASSDTGRGSGNTIYF. CDR3 in DNA: TGTGCCAGCAGTGACACAGGGAGGGGCTCTGGAAACACCATATATTTT.

The V call is TRBV18, the J call TRBJ2-2; no definite D call. V was shortened by 2 bases and J by 1 base, with 8 bases between the two germline ends. This CDR3 spans 15 amino acids. Germline CDR1 is KGHSH and CDR2 is LQKENI. This CDR3 is CASSPSPQNTGELFF. CDR3 DNA: TGTGCCAGCTCACCATCGCCCCAGAACACCGGGGAGCTGTTTTTT.

This clone was observed a few times. The genes are TRBV29-1 and TRBJ2-5; D not resolved. This CDR3 has 12 amino acids. Germline V CDR1 and CDR2: SQVTM, ANQGSEA. The V end was cut by 4 bases, the J end by 5 bases, with 11 bases between. The CDR3: CSVVNPAETQYF. CDR3 DNA: TGCAGCGTTGTGAACCCCGCGGAGACCCAGTACTTC.

This chain joins TRBV11-2 and TRBJ2-7; D gene uncertain. Germline V gene sequence: CDR1 SGHAT, CDR2 FQNNGV. There are 13 residues in the CDR3. V lost 5 bases and J 4 bases, leaving 12 bases between the germline ends. CDR3 in DNA: TGTGCCAGCAGCCCCAACTCGAAATACGAGCAGTACTTC. This gives the protein CASSPNSKYEQYF.

Of note for this clone: Other nucleotide sequences in the sample specify the same CDR3. This chain links TRBV11-3 with TRBJ2-1; TRBD2 matches 7 bases. V trimming: 5 bases; J trimming: 6 bases; junction bases outside the gene matches: 1. The CDR3 is made up of 12 amino acids. The V gene's germline CDR1 is SGHNT and CDR2 YENEEA. The CDR3 protein is CASSPSGNEQFF. The CDR3 nucleotides read TGTGCCAGCAGCCCTAGCGGCAATGAGCAGTTCTTC.

The genes are TRBV19 and TRBJ2-1, with D tentatively TRBD1 or TRBD2 (5 bases each). Trimming pared 4 bases from V and 9 bases from J, leaving 16 bases between. Looked up from germline, CDR1 is LNHDA and CDR2 is SQIVND (reference sequence). The CDR3 contains 14 residues. CDR3 sequence: CASSTPGTRGEQFF. The CDR3 nucleotides are TGTGCCAGTAGTACCCCCGGGACGAGGGGTGAGCAGTTCTTC.

V usage is TRBV5-4 and J usage is TRBJ2-7, with 11 bases matching TRBD1. Germline lookup yields CDR1 SGHNT and CDR2 YYREEE (reference sequence). V was clipped by 2 bases and J by 3 bases; unmatched bases: 4. This CDR3 region has 15 residues. The CDR3 reads CASSFGQGAVYEQYF. The CDR3 DNA follows: TGTGCCAGCAGCTTCGGACAGGGGGCTGTCTACGAGCAGTACTTC.

The V and J genes are TRBV19 and TRBJ2-3; 8 bases are a match to TRBD2. The CDR3 sequence is 16 residues long. Germline lookup yields CDR1 LNHDA and CDR2 SQIVND (reference sequence). For the CDR3, the DNA is TGTGAATATTTACTAGCGGAAAGTTCTAGCACAGATACGCAGTATTTT. Amino acid sequence: CEYLLAESSSTDTQYF.

The chain uses TRBV25-1 and TRBJ2-7, with D possibly matching TRBD1 (5 bases). In germline, CDR1 is MGHDK, CDR2 SYGVNS. CDR3 length: 14 amino acids. The V gene lost 6 bases and the J gene lost 5 bases, with 17 bases spanning the gap. Here the CDR3 DNA reads TGTGCCAGCAGGAACCCTTTTATAGGGGACGAGCAGTACTTC. Residues: CASRNPFIGDEQYF.

The chain combines TRBV18 with TRBJ2-7; TRBD1 aligns across 8 bases. Germline values: CDR1 KGHSH, CDR2 LQKENI. The CDR3 loop spans 15 amino acids. V lost 3 bases and J lost 2; bases outside the gene matches: 6. The CDR3: CASSPGTGPTYEQYF. The CDR3 DNA follows: TGTGCCAGCTCACCGGGGACAGGACCTACCTACGAGCAGTACTTC. Filled out from reference TRBV18 and TRBJ2-7, the complete variable domain reads NAGVMQNPRHLVRRRGQEARLRCSPMKGHSHVYWYRQLPEEGLKFMVYLQKENIIDESGMPKERFSAEFPKEGPSILRIQQVVRGDSAAYFCASSPGTGPTYEQYFGPGTRLTVT.

The genes are TRBV9 and TRBJ2-7, with TRBD1 matching 8 bases. Trimming cost V 0 bases and J 3 bases; bases outside gene matches: 5. CDR3 size: 15 residues. Germline V CDR1 and CDR2: SGDLS, YYNGEE. In DNA, the CDR3 is TGTGCCAGCAGCGTAGCGGTAGGACAGGGCTACGAGCAGTACTTC. Protein sequence: CASSVAVGQGYEQYF.

The chain joins TRBV27 to TRBJ2-1; TRBD2 matches 13 bases. From germline, CDR1 is MNHEY and CDR2 SMNVEV (reference sequence). The CDR3 spans 14 residues. V lost 5 bases and J lost 13; bases outside the gene matches: 8. The CDR3: CASSRGLAGVEQFF. DNA of the CDR3: TGTGCCAGCAGTCGTGGACTAGCGGGAGTAGAACAGTTCTTC.

The chain is built from TRBV29-1 and TRBJ1-1, with TRBD1 as a possible D gene (6 bases). This CDR3 contains 12 residues. The germline V gene has CDR1 SQVTM and CDR2 ANQGSEA. Trimming left V 7 bases short and J 1 base short, with 10 bases between. The CDR3 DNA follows: TGCAGCGGAGGACAGCCGAACACTGAAGCTTTCTTT. Translating it yields CSGGQPNTEAFF.

This rearrangement joins TRBV5-1 to TRBJ1-1; no definite D call. Trimming shortened V by 0 bases and J by 4 bases, and 16 bases separated the two germline ends. This CDR3 has 16 amino acids. Germline V gives CDR1 SGHRS, CDR2 YFSETQ. This chain's CDR3 is CASSLGYGLTGTEAFF. CDR3 nucleotides: TGCGCCAGCAGCTTGGGTTATGGGCTAACGGGCACTGAAGCTTTCTTT.

The V gene is TRBV7-8, the J gene TRBJ2-7; D may be TRBD1 or TRBD2 (5 bases each). Trimming left V 0 bases short and J 0 bases short, with 12 bases between. The length of the CDR3 is 16 residues. Germline CDR1 and CDR2: SGHVS and FQNEAQ. CDR3 protein: CASSLARRGVSYEQYF. CDR3 coding DNA: TGTGCCAGCAGCTTAGCCAGGAGAGGGGTCTCCTACGAGCAGTACTTC. Full variable domain (outside the CDR3, taken from reference TRBV7-8 and TRBJ2-7): GAGVSQSPRYKVAKRGQDVALRCDPISGHVSLFWYQQALGQGPEFLTYFQNEAQLDKSGLPSDRFFAERPEGSVSTLKIQRTQQEDSAVYLCASSLARRGVSYEQYFGPGTRLTVT.

The V and J genes are TRBV5-6 and TRBJ2-7, with a tentative D call TRBD1 (6 bases). The CDR3 length is 14 residues. Trimming took off 4 bases at V and 3 bases at J, with 14 bases between the two ends. Germline V CDR1 and CDR2: SGHDT, YYEEEE. The CDR3 sequence: CASSPYDRSYEQYF. The CDR3 DNA sequence: TGTGCCAGCAGCCCGTATGACAGGAGCTACGAGCAGTACTTC.

The chain links TRBV28 to TRBJ2-5, with TRBD2 identical over 10 bases. J lost 3 bases, V lost 1 base, and 5 bases had no gene match. This CDR3 comprises 16 residues. Germline CDR1 is MDHEN and CDR2 is SYDVKM. The CDR3 coding sequence is TGTGCCAGCAGTTTATCATCCGGGACTAGCGAAGAGACCCAGTACTTC. Encoded protein: CASSLSSGTSEETQYF.

This sequence joins TRBV28 and TRBJ1-5, with D unresolved. CDR1 and CDR2 (germline): MDHEN, SYDVKM. CDR3 length: 11 amino acids. The V gene lost 5 bases and the J gene lost 6 bases, with 5 bases spanning the gap. CDR3 residues: CASSVSQPQHF. The CDR3 DNA reads as TGTGCCAGCAGTGTGAGTCAGCCCCAGCATTTT.

This clone appeared a single time. The chain couples TRBV27 to TRBJ1-6; perhaps TRBD1 as D (5 bases). V was clipped by 6 bases and J by 4 bases, with 7 bases between them. Germline-derived CDR1 and CDR2 are MNHEY and SMNVEV (reference sequence). The CDR3 runs 13 residues. CDR3 loop: CASSDRYNSPLHF. CDR3 in DNA: TGTGCCAGCAGCGACAGATATAATTCACCCCTCCACTTT.

The chain uses TRBV7-9 and TRBJ1-2, with 7 bases matching TRBD1. Germline loops: CDR1 SEHNR, CDR2 FQNEAQ (reference sequence). V shed 5 bases, J shed 5 bases, and the junction held 8 bases outside the gene matches. This CDR3 contains 14 residues. The CDR3: CASSEGGRLYGYTF. Written as DNA, the CDR3 is TGTGCCAGCAGCGAAGGGGGCCGGCTGTATGGCTACACCTTC.

This clone was found once. The chain combines TRBV6-1 with TRBJ2-1, with D uncertain. From germline, CDR1 is MNHNS and CDR2 SASEGT. This CDR3 comprises 11 residues. V was shortened by 4 bases and J by 10 bases, with 8 bases between the two germline ends. The CDR3 DNA reads as TGTGCCAGCAGTGTAGTCCGGGAGCAGTTCTTC. Residues: CASSVVREQFF.

The V and J genes are TRBV18 and TRBJ2-1; 13 nucleotides match TRBD2. The CDR3 is made up of 17 amino acids. With V trimmed by 2 bases and J by 9 bases, 10 bases remained unmatched. Germline values: CDR1 KGHSH, CDR2 LQKENI. The CDR3 coding sequence is TGTGCCAGCTCACCAAGGTCTGGACTAGCGGGAGCAGGTGAGCAGTTCTTC. It yields the protein CASSPRSGLAGAGEQFF.

The chain joins TRBV6-5 to TRBJ2-7; 9 nucleotides agree with TRBD2. Germline assignment: CDR1 MNHEY and CDR2 SVGAGI. The J segment lost 9 bases and the V segment lost 5 bases, leaving 8 bases of the junction unmatched. The CDR3 sequence is 13 residues long. CDR3 bases: TGTGCCAGCAGTGACCCCGGGACTAGCCTGCAGTACTTC. Residues: CASSDPGTSLQYF.

Only one count was recorded for this clone. The rearrangement joins TRBV7-2 to TRBJ1-5, with D unclear. The V gene lost 3 bases and the J gene lost 6 bases, with 15 bases spanning the gap. Germline assignment: CDR1 SGHTA and CDR2 FQGNSA. The CDR3 is 15 residues long. The CDR3 region has the DNA TGTGCCAGCAGCTTTCCCGGGGTCGCGGGTCAGCCCCAGCATTTT. This codes for CASSFPGVAGQPQHF. The whole variable domain, filled in from reference TRBV7-2 and TRBJ1-5, reads GAGVSQSPSNKVTEKGKDVELRCDPISGHTALYWYRQSLGQGLEFLIYFQGNSAPDKSGLPSDRFSAERTGGSVSTLTIQRTQQEDSAVYLCASSFPGVAGQPQHFGDGTRLSIL.